This T cell receptor (beta chain) was found in a study of shared clonotypes between healthy human individuals. The data were produced by immunoSEQ multiplex PCR, yet TCRdb's version contains in-frame clones alone and is incomplete. The sample has 2 million to 2.5 million clones, roughly 94% seen once; the top ten hold 0.1% to 0.15%. CDR1 is SGHAT and CDR2 is FQNNGV in the germline V gene. Trimming removed 5 bases from V and 1 base from J; junction bases left unmatched: 5. The CDR3 covers 15 residues. Sequencing was done on a sample of naive CD4+ T cells sorted from blood. Indicated subset: CD45RA+ positively selected. This clonotype originated in a man aged 18 to 30 in good health. This chain joins TRBV11-2 and TRBJ1-1; 9 bases agree with TRBD1. The DNA for the CDR3 is TGTGCCAGCAGCCCGAGGGGACAGGGGAACACTGAAGCTTTCTTT. Amino acid sequence: CASSPRGQGNTEAFF.